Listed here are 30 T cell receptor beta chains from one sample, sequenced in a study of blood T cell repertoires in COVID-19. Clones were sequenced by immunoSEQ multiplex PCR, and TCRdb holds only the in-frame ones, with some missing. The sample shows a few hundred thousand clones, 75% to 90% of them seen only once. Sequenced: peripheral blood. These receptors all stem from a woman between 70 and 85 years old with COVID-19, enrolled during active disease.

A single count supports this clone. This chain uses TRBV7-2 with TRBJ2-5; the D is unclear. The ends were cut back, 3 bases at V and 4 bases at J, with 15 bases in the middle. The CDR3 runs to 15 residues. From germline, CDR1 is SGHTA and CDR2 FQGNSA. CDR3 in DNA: TGTGCCAGCAGCTTCCTCTCGGGTGAAAGAGAGACCCAGTACTTC. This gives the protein CASSFLSGERETQYF. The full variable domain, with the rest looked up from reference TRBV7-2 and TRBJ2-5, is GAGVSQSPSNKVTEKGKDVELRCDPISGHTALYWYRQSLGQGLEFLIYFQGNSAPDKSGLPSDRFSAERTGGSVSTLTIQRTQQEDSAVYLCASSFLSGERETQYFGPGTRLLVL.

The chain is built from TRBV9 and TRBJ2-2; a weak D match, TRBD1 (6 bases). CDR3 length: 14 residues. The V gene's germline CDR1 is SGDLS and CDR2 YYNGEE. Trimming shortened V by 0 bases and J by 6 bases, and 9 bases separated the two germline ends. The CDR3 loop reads CASSVVSGAGELFF. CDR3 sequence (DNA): TGTGCCAGCAGCGTAGTTTCAGGGGCCGGGGAGCTGTTTTTT.

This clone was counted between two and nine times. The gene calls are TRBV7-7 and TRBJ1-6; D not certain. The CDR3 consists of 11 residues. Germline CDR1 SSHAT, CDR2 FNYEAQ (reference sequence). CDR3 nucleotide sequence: TGTGCTAGCCTATATCGCACCCCCCTCCACTTT. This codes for CASLYRTPLHF.

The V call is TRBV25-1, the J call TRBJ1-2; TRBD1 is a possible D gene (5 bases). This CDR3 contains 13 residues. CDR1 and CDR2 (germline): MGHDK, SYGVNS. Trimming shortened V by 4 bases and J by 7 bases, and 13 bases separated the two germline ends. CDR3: CASSGPQGSGYTF. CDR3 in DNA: TGTGCCAGCAGTGGACCGCAGGGAAGTGGCTACACCTTC.

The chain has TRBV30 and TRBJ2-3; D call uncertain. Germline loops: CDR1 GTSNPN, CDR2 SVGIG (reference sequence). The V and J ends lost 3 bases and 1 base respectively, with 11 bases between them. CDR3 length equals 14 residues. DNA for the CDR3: TGTGCCTGGAGGGTACACGTGGGCACAGATACGCAGTATTTT. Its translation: CAWRVHVGTDTQYF.

CDR3: CAWSAGQGFTEAFF. CDR3 coding DNA: TGTGCCTGGAGTGCGGGTCAGGGGTTCACTGAAGCTTTCTTT. This chain joins TRBV30 and TRBJ1-1; the D gene is possibly TRBD1 (6 bases). This CDR3 has 14 residues. The V gene lost 1 base and the J gene lost 4 bases, with 13 bases spanning the gap. The germline V gene encodes CDR1 GTSNPN and CDR2 SVGIG (reference sequence).

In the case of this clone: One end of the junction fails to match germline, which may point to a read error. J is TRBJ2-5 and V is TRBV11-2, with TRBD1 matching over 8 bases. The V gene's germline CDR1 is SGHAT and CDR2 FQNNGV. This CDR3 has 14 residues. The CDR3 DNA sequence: TGTGCCAGCAGCTTAGATCTTGGAACAGGGACAGGAAACTTC. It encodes CASSLDLGTGTGNF.

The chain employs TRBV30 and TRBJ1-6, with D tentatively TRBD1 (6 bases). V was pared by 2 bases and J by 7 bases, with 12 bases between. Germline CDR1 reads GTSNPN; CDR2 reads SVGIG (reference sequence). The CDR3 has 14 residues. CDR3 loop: CAWSRDTGNSPLHF. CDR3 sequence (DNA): TGTGCCTGGAGTCGGGACACCGGGAATTCACCCCTCCACTTT.

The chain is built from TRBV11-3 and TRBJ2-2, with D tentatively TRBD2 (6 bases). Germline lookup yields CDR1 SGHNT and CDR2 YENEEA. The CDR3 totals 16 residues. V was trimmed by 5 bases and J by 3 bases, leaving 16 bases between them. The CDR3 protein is CASSVLGTPYTGELFF. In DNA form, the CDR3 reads TGTGCCAGCAGCGTCCTCGGGACTCCGTACACCGGGGAGCTGTTTTTT.

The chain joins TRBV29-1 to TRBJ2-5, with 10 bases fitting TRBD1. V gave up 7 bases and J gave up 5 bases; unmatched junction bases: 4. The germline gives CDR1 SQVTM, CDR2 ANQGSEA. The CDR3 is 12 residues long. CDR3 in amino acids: CSADRGHETQYF. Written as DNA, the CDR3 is TGCAGCGCCGACAGGGGGCATGAGACCCAGTACTTC.

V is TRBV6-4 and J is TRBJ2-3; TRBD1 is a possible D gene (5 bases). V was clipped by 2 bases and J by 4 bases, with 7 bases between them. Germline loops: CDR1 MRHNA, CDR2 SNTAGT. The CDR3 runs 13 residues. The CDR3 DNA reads TGTGCCAGCAGTGACCAAGGGGCAGATACGCAGTATTTT. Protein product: CASSDQGADTQYF.

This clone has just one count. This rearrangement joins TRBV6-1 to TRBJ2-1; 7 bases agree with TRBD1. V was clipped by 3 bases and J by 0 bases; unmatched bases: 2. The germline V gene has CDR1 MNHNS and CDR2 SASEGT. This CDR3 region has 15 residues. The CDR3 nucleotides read TGTGCCAGCAGTGACGGGACAGCCTCCTACAATGAGCAGTTCTTC. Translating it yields CASSDGTASYNEQFF.

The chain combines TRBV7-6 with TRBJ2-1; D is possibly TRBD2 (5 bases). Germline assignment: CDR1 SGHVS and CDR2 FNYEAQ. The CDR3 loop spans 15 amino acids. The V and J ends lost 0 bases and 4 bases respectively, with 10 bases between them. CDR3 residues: CASSLALGSYNEQFF. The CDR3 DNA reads TGTGCCAGCAGCTTAGCACTAGGGTCTTACAATGAGCAGTTCTTC.

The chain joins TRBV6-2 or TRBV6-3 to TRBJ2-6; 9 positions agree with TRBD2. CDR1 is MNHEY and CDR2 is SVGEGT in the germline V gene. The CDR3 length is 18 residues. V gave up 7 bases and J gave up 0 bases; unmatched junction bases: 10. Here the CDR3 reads CASTPSGTPYSGANVLTF. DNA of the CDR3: TGTGCCAGCACCCCTAGCGGGACGCCTTACTCTGGGGCCAACGTCCTGACTTTC.

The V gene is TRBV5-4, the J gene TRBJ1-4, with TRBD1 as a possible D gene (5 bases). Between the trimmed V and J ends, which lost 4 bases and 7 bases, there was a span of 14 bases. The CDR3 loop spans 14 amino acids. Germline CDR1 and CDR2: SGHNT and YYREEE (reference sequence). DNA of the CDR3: TGTGCCAGCAGCAAAACAGGTACTGCTGAAAAACTGTTTTTT. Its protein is CASSKTGTAEKLFF.

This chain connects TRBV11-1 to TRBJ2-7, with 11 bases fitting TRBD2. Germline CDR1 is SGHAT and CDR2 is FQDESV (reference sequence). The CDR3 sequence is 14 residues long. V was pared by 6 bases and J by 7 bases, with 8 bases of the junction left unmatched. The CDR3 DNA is TGTGCCAGCAGTTCTAGCGGGAGGACTACAGAGCAGTACTTC. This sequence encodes CASSSSGRTTEQYF.

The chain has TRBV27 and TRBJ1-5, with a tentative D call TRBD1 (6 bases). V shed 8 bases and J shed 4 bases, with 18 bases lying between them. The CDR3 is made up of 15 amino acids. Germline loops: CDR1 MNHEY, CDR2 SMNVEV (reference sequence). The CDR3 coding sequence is TGTGCCAGCGCACGCACAGGGATTTTGAATCAGCCCCAGCATTTT. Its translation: CASARTGILNQPQHF.

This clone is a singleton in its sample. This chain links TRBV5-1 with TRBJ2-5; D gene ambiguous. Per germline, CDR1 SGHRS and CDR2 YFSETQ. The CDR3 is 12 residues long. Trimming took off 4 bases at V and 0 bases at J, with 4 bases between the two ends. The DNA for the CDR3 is TGCGCCAGCAGCCTGTACCAAGAGACCCAGTACTTC. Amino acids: CASSLYQETQYF.

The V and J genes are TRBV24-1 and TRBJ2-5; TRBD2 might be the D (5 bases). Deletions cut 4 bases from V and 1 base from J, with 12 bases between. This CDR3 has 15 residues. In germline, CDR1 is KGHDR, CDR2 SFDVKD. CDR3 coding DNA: TGTGCCACCAGTGACCCCGGCCGGGGCCAAGAGACCCAGTACTTC. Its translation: CATSDPGRGQETQYF.

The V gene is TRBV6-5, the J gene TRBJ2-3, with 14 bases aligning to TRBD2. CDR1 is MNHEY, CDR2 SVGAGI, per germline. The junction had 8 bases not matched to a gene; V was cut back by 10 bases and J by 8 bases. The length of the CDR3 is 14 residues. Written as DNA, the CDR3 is TGTGCCACCGGGACTAGCGGGAGAGGGGGTACGCAGTATTTT. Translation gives CATGTSGRGGTQYF.

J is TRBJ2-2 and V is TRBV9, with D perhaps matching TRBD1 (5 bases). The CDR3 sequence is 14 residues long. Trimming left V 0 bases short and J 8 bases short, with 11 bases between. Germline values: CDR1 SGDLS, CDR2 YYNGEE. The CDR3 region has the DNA TGTGCCAGCAGCGTAGACCCTAGGACAGGGGAGCTGTTTTTT. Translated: CASSVDPRTGELFF.

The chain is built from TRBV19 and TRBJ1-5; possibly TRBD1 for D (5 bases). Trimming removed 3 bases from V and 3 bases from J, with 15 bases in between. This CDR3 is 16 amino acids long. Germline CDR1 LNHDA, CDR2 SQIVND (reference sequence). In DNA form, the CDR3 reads TGTGCCAGTAGTATCCCGCGGGGGAATAACAATCAGCCCCAGCATTTT. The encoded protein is CASSIPRGNNNQPQHF. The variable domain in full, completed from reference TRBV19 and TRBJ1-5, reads DGGITQSPKYLFRKEGQNVTLSCEQNLNHDAMYWYRQDPGQGLRLIYYSQIVNDFQKGDIAEGYSVSREKKESFPLTVTSAQKNPTAFYLCASSIPRGNNNQPQHFGDGTRLSIL.

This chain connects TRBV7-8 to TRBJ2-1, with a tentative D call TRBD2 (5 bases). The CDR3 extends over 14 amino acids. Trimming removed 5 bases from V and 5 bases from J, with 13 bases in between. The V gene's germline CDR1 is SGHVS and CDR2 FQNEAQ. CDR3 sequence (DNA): TGTGCCAGCAGCGGCTTAAGCGGAGACAATGAGCAGTTCTTC. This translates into CASSGLSGDNEQFF.

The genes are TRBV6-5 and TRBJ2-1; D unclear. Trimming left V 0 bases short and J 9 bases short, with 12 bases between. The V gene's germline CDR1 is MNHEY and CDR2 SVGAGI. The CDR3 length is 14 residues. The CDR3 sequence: CASSYSTSVGEQFF. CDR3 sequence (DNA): TGTGCCAGCAGTTACTCGACTTCCGTTGGTGAGCAGTTCTTC.

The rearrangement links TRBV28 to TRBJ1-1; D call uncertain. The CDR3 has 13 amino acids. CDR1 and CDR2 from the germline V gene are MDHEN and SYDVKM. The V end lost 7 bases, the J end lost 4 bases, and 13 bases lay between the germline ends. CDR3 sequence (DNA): TGTGCCAGCAATGATCAGGTATCCACTGAAGCTTTCTTT. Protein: CASNDQVSTEAFF.

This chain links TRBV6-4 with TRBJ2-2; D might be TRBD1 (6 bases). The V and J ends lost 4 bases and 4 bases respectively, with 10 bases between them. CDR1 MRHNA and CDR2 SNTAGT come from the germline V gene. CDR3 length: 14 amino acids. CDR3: CASSGQVGTGELFF. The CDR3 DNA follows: TGTGCCAGCAGTGGACAGGTTGGCACCGGGGAGCTGTTTTTT.

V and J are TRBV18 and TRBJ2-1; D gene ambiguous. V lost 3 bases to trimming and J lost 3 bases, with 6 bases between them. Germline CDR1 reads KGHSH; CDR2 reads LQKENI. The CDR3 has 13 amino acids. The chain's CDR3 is CASSPPHYNEQFF. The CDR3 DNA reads TGTGCCAGCTCACCTCCACACTACAATGAGCAGTTCTTC. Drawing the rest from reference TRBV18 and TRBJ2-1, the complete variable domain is NAGVMQNPRHLVRRRGQEARLRCSPMKGHSHVYWYRQLPEEGLKFMVYLQKENIIDESGMPKERFSAEFPKEGPSILRIQQVVRGDSAAYFCASSPPHYNEQFFGPGTRLTVL.

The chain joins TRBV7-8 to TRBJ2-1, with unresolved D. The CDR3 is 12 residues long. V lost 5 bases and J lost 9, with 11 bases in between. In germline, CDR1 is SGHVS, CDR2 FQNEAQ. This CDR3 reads CASSPGVSEQFF. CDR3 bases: TGTGCCAGCAGCCCTGGAGTTTCTGAGCAGTTCTTC.

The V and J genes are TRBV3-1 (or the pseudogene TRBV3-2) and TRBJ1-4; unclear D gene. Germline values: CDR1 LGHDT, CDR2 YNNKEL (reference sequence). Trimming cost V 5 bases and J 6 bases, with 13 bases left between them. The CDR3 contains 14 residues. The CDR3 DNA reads TGTGCCAGCAGCTTATTGAGAGGAGATGAAAAACTGTTTTTT. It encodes CASSLLRGDEKLFF.

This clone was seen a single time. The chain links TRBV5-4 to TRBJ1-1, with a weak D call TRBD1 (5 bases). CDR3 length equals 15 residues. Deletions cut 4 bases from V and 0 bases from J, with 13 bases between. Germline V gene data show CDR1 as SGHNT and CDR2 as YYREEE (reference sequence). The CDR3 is CASSGRGGVNTEAFF. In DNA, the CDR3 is TGTGCCAGCAGCGGACGAGGAGGGGTGAACACTGAAGCTTTCTTT.